The entry below gives a single T cell receptor beta chain sequence along with its context. In this sample, this clonotype turned up many times. It lacks a known antigen. The input lacks base qualities; no much larger clone sits a single base away. To prepare the library, PCR was applied. Data came from an Illumina HiSeq 2500. Molecular barcoding was employed in the preparation of TCR libraries, with unique molecular identifiers being used to normalize TCRbeta repertoire quantification. TCRdb redid the processing of the public reads, applying fastp at Q25 and MiXCR, and retained in-frame beta chains. CDR3 protein duplicates are merged, each entry listing the most common genes and DNA. This sample is represented by hundreds of thousands of distinct CDR3 sequences; approximately 11% of them were singletons. The biggest ten clones account for roughly 27% of the sample. CDR1 and CDR2, looked up from the germline V gene, are SGHRS and YFSETQ. The CDR3 starts with the cysteine, ends with the phenylalanine, and has 14 residues. The read is trimmed to its CDR3 DNA, 42 bases read in frame from base 1. Between the V and J ends, shortened by 5 bases and 4 bases respectively, the junction contains 13 bases.

This entry comes from a study of T-cell reconstitution after alpha-beta-depleted transplantation in children listed by TCRdb under 2016. With regard to the full study: The study quantitatively tracked T-cell immune reconstitution after TCRalphabeta/CD19-depleted allogeneic hematopoietic cell transplantation in children using TCR repertoire profiling.

What the work shows at the level of the full study, not this receptor alone: The high TCRbeta diversity at day 60 in some patients was ascribed to recipient T cells and intrathymic progenitors that had survived conditioning. The apparently early alphabetaT-cell count recovery about two months after transplant was reportedly dependent on only several hundred rapidly expanded clones derived from non-depleted graft cells. The frequencies of hyperexpanded clones fell over the following months, and after one year, T-cell counts and TCRbeta diversity were mostly attributed to newly produced T cells.

The label giving this sample's treatment or condition can be read as: allogeneic hematopoietic cell transplantation with graft depleted of TCRalphabeta T cells and CD19 B cells. The transplant recipients were children given TCRalphabeta/CD19-depleted allogeneic hematopoietic cell grafts. The receptor chain draws on TRBV5-1 and TRBJ1-3; matching of 6 bases hints at TRBD1 as the D gene. The TCR sequence derives from a child less than two years old with acute myeloid leukemia, due to receive a stem cell transplant. Sequences were derived from PBMCs, sampled before TCRalphabeta/CD19-depleted stem cell transplant. The CDR3 sequence is CASSDGTNGNTIYF. The nucleotide sequence reads TGCGCCAGCAGTGATGGGACAAACGGAAACACCATATATTTT.